The 26 T cell receptor beta chains listed next were all sequenced from one sample in a study of cytomegalovirus exposure and HLA in healthy donors. Amplification used 60 Vbeta primers and 13 Jbeta primers. TCRdb's copy holds only in-frame clones and misses some; the assay was immunoSEQ multiplex PCR. The table includes 120,000 or so clones, roughly 82% detected once. The sample taken for sequencing was PBMCs. All receptors come from a human donor in good health.

This clone was counted a single time. The chain is built from TRBV6-4 and TRBJ1-6; D remains unclear. In germline, CDR1 is MRHNA, CDR2 SNTAGT. This CDR3 contains 15 residues. Trimming cost V 4 bases and J 5 bases, with 12 bases left between them. The CDR3 spells CASSAGEANNSPLHF. The CDR3 bases are TGTGCCAGCAGTGCCGGTGAGGCGAATAATTCACCCCTCCACTTT.

The J gene is TRBJ1-2, the V gene TRBV4-2; D remains unclear. Germline lookup yields CDR1 LGHNA and CDR2 YNFKEQ. This CDR3 contains 13 residues. Trimming took off 1 base at V and 10 bases at J, with 13 bases between the two ends. The CDR3 DNA is TGTGCCAGCAGCCAAGTTGCCGCGGACTACTACACCTTC. Translating it yields CASSQVAADYYTF.

The chain couples TRBV19 to TRBJ2-3; a possible D gene is TRBD1 (6 bases). CDR1 and CDR2 (germline): LNHDA, SQIVND (reference sequence). V lost 9 bases, J lost 6 bases, and 22 bases lay in between. CDR3 length: 15 residues. Here the CDR3 DNA reads TGTGCCAGCCGCAGTCCGGGACACGCTAGGGATACGCAGTATTTT. Its protein is CASRSPGHARDTQYF. The whole variable domain, filled in from reference TRBV19 and TRBJ2-3, reads DGGITQSPKYLFRKEGQNVTLSCEQNLNHDAMYWYRQDPGQGLRLIYYSQIVNDFQKGDIAEGYSVSREKKESFPLTVTSAQKNPTAFYLCASRSPGHARDTQYFGPGTRLTVL.

V gene TRBV6-5 combines with J gene TRBJ2-5; 10 bases match TRBD2. From germline, CDR1 is MNHEY and CDR2 SVGAGI. The CDR3 extends over 13 amino acids. V shed 8 bases, J shed 5 bases, and the junction held 5 bases outside the gene matches. As DNA, the CDR3 is TGTGCCAGCCAGCGGGGGGGGCGGGAGACCCAGTACTTC. Protein sequence: CASQRGGRETQYF.

This chain joins TRBV7-2 and TRBJ1-3, with 7 bases lining up with TRBD1. The length of the CDR3 is 15 residues. V lost 6 bases and J lost 0; bases outside the gene matches: 5. CDR1 SGHTA and CDR2 FQGNSA come from the germline V gene. Here the CDR3 reads CASSPDRVSGNTIYF. The CDR3 bases are TGTGCCAGCAGTCCAGACAGGGTCTCTGGAAACACCATATATTTT. Combining the CDR3 with reference TRBV7-2 and TRBJ1-3 gives the whole variable domain GAGVSQSPSNKVTEKGKDVELRCDPISGHTALYWYRQSLGQGLEFLIYFQGNSAPDKSGLPSDRFSAERTGGSVSTLTIQRTQQEDSAVYLCASSPDRVSGNTIYFGEGSWLTVV.

This rearrangement joins TRBV5-1 to TRBJ2-5, with D perhaps matching TRBD2 (6 bases). The CDR3 spans 16 residues. Germline assignment: CDR1 SGHRS and CDR2 YFSETQ. The V end lost 4 bases, the J end lost 5 bases, and 21 bases lay between the germline ends. The CDR3: CASSPYLARTGETQYF. CDR3 in DNA: TGCGCCAGCAGCCCCTATCTAGCGCGGACGGGGGAGACCCAGTACTTC.

This clone was seen a few times. A read error may produce the germline difference seen at one junction end. The CDR3 nucleotides are TGTGCCAGCTCACCGGGGACAGAGGGGACGCATCGAGGCGCTAACTTC. Protein: CASSPGTEGTHRGANF. This rearrangement joins TRBV18 to TRBJ1-2; 7 nucleotides align to TRBD1. Looked up from germline, CDR1 is KGHSH and CDR2 is LQKENI. The CDR3 covers 16 residues.

The rearrangement uses TRBV5-6 and TRBJ2-7; D is ambiguous. Germline lookup yields CDR1 SGHDT and CDR2 YYEEEE. V was trimmed by 7 bases and J by 6 bases, leaving 11 bases between them. CDR3 length: 11 residues. CDR3 coding DNA: TGTGCCAGCGGCCTCAGAGGCGAGCAGTACTTC. This sequence encodes CASGLRGEQYF.

The V gene is TRBV11-3, the J gene TRBJ2-5; 9 bases agree with TRBD2. Germline loops: CDR1 SGHNT, CDR2 YENEEA. This CDR3 comprises 15 residues. Here the CDR3 DNA reads TGTGCATCTCAATTAGGGACTAGCCTTCAAGAGACCCAGTACTTC. This sequence encodes CASQLGTSLQETQYF.

The chain combines TRBV28 with TRBJ1-4; possible D gene TRBD1, 6 bases. This CDR3 spans 14 amino acids. Germline V gene sequence: CDR1 MDHEN, CDR2 SYDVKM. V was clipped by 5 bases and J by 4 bases, with 11 bases between them. In DNA form, the CDR3 reads TGTGCCAGCAGTAAAGGGGGGGTTAATGAAAAACTGTTTTTT. It specifies CASSKGGVNEKLFF.

The chain combines TRBV6-5 with TRBJ2-7, with D possibly being TRBD1 (6 bases). V lost 5 bases and J lost 0, with 11 bases in between. CDR1 and CDR2 from the germline V gene are MNHEY and SVGAGI. This CDR3 comprises 14 residues. CDR3 nucleotides: TGTGCCAGCAGTATCCGGACAGCCTCCTACGAGCAGTACTTC. Protein sequence: CASSIRTASYEQYF.

The rearrangement uses TRBV21-1 and TRBJ2-2; TRBD1 reflects the table's D call only, with no check against the DNA. TRBV21-1 has pseudogene status. The CDR3 has 14 amino acids. CDR3 nucleotide sequence: TGTGCCAGCACAGGACAGGGATCTTCGGGGGAGCTGTTTTTT. It codes for CASTGQGSSGELFF.

This clone was recorded a few times. The chain is built from TRBV25-1 and TRBJ2-1; the D is unclear. V was cut by 6 bases and J by 6 bases, with 12 bases left in between. The CDR3 extends over 13 amino acids. Germline CDR1 MGHDK, CDR2 SYGVNS. Here the CDR3 DNA reads TGTGCCAGCAGGTTAGGAGCTGCCAATGAGCAGTTCTTC. Protein sequence: CASRLGAANEQFF. Filled out from reference TRBV25-1 and TRBJ2-1, the complete variable domain reads EADIYQTPRYLVIGTGKKITLECSQTMGHDKMYWYQQDPGMELHLIHYSYGVNSTEKGDLSSESTVSRIRTEHFPLTLESARPSHTSQYLCASRLGAANEQFFGPGTRLTVL.

The V call is TRBV4-1, the J call TRBJ2-5; D ambiguous. V lost 2 bases to trimming and J lost 5 bases, with 9 bases between them. The CDR3 extends over 13 amino acids. The germline V gene encodes CDR1 MGHRA and CDR2 YSYEKL. DNA for the CDR3: TGCGCCAGCAGCCAATCACTAACGGAGACCCAGTACTTC. This translates into CASSQSLTETQYF.

The V and J genes are TRBV5-1 and TRBJ2-7; 13 nucleotides line up with TRBD2. CDR1 and CDR2 (germline): SGHRS, YFSETQ. The CDR3 covers 16 residues. V dropped 0 bases and J dropped 1; count of bases not matched to a gene: 1. CDR3 bases: TGCGCCAGCAGCTTGGGGGGACTAGCGGGATCCTACGAGCAGTACTTC. Translation gives CASSLGGLAGSYEQYF.

The genes are TRBV6-1 and TRBJ1-1; TRBD1 matches 7 bases. The CDR3 length is 14 residues. Germline V gene lookup returns CDR1 MNHNS and CDR2 SASEGT. V lost 2 bases and J lost 11; bases outside the gene matches: 11. The CDR3 reads CASSESTGSGRAFF. The CDR3 bases are TGTGCCAGCAGTGAATCGACAGGGTCGGGGAGGGCTTTCTTT.

This clone was observed a handful of times. The chain couples TRBV10-1 to TRBJ2-3; 9 nucleotides line up with TRBD1. Germline CDR1 and CDR2: WNHNN and SYGVQD (reference sequence). The V and J ends lost 2 bases and 1 base, in that order; junction bases with no gene match: 7. This CDR3 spans 17 amino acids. The DNA of the CDR3 is TGCGCCAGCAGTGAGGCGGGGACAGGGCCACGCACAGATACGCAGTATTTT. This translates into CASSEAGTGPRTDTQYF.

This rearrangement joins TRBV21-1 to TRBJ2-2; the listed D gene, TRBD1, was not tested against the DNA. TRBV21-1 is shown as a pseudogene. The CDR3 is 14 residues long. The CDR3 reads CASSLTRVTGELFF. The CDR3 coding sequence is TGTGCCAGCAGCCTCACCAGGGTTACCGGGGAGCTGTTTTTT.

The CDR3 DNA is TGTGCCAGCAGTTTAACCTCAGACAGTTCTCGGGAGCAGTACTTC. Residues: CASSLTSDSSREQYF. This chain uses TRBV28 with TRBJ2-5; possible D gene TRBD2, 6 bases. Germline V gives CDR1 MDHEN, CDR2 SYDVKM. Trimming removed 2 bases at V and 11 bases at J, with 21 bases between. The CDR3 covers 15 residues.

The chain joins TRBV6-5 to TRBJ1-1, with a tentative D call TRBD1 (5 bases). The CDR3 loop spans 15 amino acids. In germline, CDR1 is MNHEY, CDR2 SVGAGI. Trimming left V 1 base short and J 7 bases short, with 16 bases between. CDR3 DNA: TGTGCCAGCAGTTACTGGAGGGACTGGGGTGGTGAAGCTTTCTTT. This codes for CASSYWRDWGGEAFF.

This chain joins TRBV30 and TRBJ2-2; maybe TRBD1 (5 bases). This CDR3 has 13 residues. The V end was cut by 4 bases, the J end by 2 bases, with 8 bases between. CDR1 and CDR2 from the germline V gene are GTSNPN and SVGIG (reference sequence). The CDR3 sequence is CAWTGLNTGELFF. DNA for the CDR3: TGTGCCTGGACAGGGCTCAACACCGGGGAGCTGTTTTTT.

The count of this clone is one. This sequence joins TRBV30 and TRBJ2-4; 7 nucleotides align to TRBD2. This CDR3 has 16 amino acids. V dropped 0 bases and J dropped 1; count of bases not matched to a gene: 6. Germline V gene data show CDR1 as GTSNPN and CDR2 as SVGIG (reference sequence). The DNA of the CDR3 is TGTGCCTGGAGTGTGGGCGGGAGTGGGGCCAAAAACATTCAGTACTTC. Its translation is CAWSVGGSGAKNIQYF. Combining the CDR3 with reference TRBV30 and TRBJ2-4 gives the whole variable domain SQTIHQWPATLVQPVGSPLSLECTVEGTSNPNLYWYRQAAGRGLQLLFYSVGIGQISSEVPQNLSASRPQDRQFILSSKKLLLSDSGFYLCAWSVGGSGAKNIQYFGAGTRLSVL.

This clone was detected only once. The chain recombines TRBV6-1 with TRBJ2-7; D gene unclear. The V end was cut by 4 bases, the J end by 4 bases, with 14 bases between. Germline V gene sequence: CDR1 MNHNS, CDR2 SASEGT. The CDR3 runs 14 residues. The CDR3: CASSVPRGAYEQYF. In DNA form, the CDR3 reads TGTGCCAGCAGTGTCCCGAGAGGTGCTTACGAGCAGTACTTC.

The rearrangement joins TRBV28 to TRBJ1-1; 8 positions agree with TRBD1. After removal of 5 bases from V and 1 base from J, the junction contained 9 bases not matched to a gene. The CDR3 is 16 residues long. CDR1 is MDHEN and CDR2 is SYDVKM in the germline V gene. CDR3 DNA: TGTGCCAGCAGTCCTTCACCGGGACAGGAGAACACTGAAGCTTTCTTT. It encodes CASSPSPGQENTEAFF. The variable domain in full, with the rest retrieved from reference TRBV28 and TRBJ1-1, is DVKVTQSSRYLVKRTGEKVFLECVQDMDHENMFWYRQDPGLGLRLIYFSYDVKMKEKGDIPEGYSVSREKKERFSLILESASTNQTSMYLCASSPSPGQENTEAFFGQGTRLTVV.

The rearrangement links TRBV7-9 to TRBJ1-1; a possible D gene is TRBD1 (5 bases). Trimming cost V 5 bases and J 1 base, with 8 bases left between them. CDR1 SEHNR and CDR2 FQNEAQ come from the germline V gene (reference sequence). The CDR3 loop spans 13 amino acids. The CDR3 nucleotides read TGTGCCAGCAGCCCCACAGGGAACACTGAAGCTTTCTTT. Encoded protein: CASSPTGNTEAFF.

The chain uses TRBV5-4 and TRBJ2-1; possible D gene TRBD2, 5 bases. CDR1 SGHNT and CDR2 YYREEE come from the germline V gene (reference sequence). V shed 5 bases and J shed 9 bases, with 15 bases lying between them. There are 13 residues in the CDR3. This CDR3 is CASRALTGFEQFF. The CDR3 DNA reads TGTGCCAGCAGGGCCCTAACGGGGTTTGAGCAGTTCTTC.